The 9 T cell receptor beta chains below come from one sample, sequenced in a study of human T cells and chemical hapten exposure. TCRdb processed the RACE reads anew with MiXCR; each CDR3 protein has one entry. The repertoire includes 130,000 or so distinct CDR3 sequences, around 8.3% of them detected once, and around 1.7% sits in the top ten. The sample's time point: healthy volunteer bleed at 2 weeks. RNA extraction used unfractionated whole blood as the source of total RNA. The sample taken for sequencing was whole blood. The receptors derive from a male donor in good health. Some clones in this sample may be carry-over from other donors' samples.

This clonotype came up a few times. The gene calls are TRBV6-1 and TRBJ2-3; 7 bases fit TRBD2. Germline loops: CDR1 MNHNS, CDR2 SASEGT. J was trimmed by 1 base and V by 1 base; bases with no gene match: 2. This CDR3 region has 15 residues. The CDR3 region is CASSEEAGGTDTQYF. CDR3 nucleotide sequence: TGTGCCAGCAGTGAAGAGGCGGGGGGCACAGATACGCAGTATTTT.

This clonotype turned up a few times. The genes are TRBV21-1 and TRBJ1-5. TRBV21-1 is flagged as a pseudogene. The CDR3 sequence is 16 residues long. The CDR3 DNA follows: TGTGCCAGCAGCAAGGGGAGAGGGCACGGCAATCAGCCCCAGCATTTT. This encodes CASSKGRGHGNQPQHF.

The chain links TRBV4-1 to TRBJ2-1, with D possibly being TRBD1 (6 bases). Germline V gene sequence: CDR1 MGHRA, CDR2 YSYEKL. V lost 4 bases to trimming and J lost 3 bases, with 13 bases between them. This CDR3 is built from 15 residues. CDR3 nucleotide sequence: TGCGCCAGCAGCCCAAGTTCAGGGGACTACAATGAGCAGTTCTTC. Residues: CASSPSSGDYNEQFF.

The chain carries TRBV11-2 and TRBJ2-7; 7 positions match TRBD2. Looked up from germline, CDR1 is SGHAT and CDR2 is FQNNGV. This CDR3 spans 16 amino acids. V lost 4 bases and J lost 4; bases outside the gene matches: 13. The CDR3 bases are TGTGCCAGCAGCTCTCCTCTAAAAGGGAGGGATTACGAGCAGTACTTC. Translating it yields CASSSPLKGRDYEQYF.

This clonotype was detected only a few times. The gene calls are TRBV6-2 or TRBV6-3 and TRBJ2-7; 8 positions match TRBD1. The length of the CDR3 is 14 residues. Trimming cost V 5 bases and J 6 bases; bases outside gene matches: 9. CDR1 MNHEY and CDR2 SVGEGT come from the germline V gene. CDR3 coding DNA: TGTGCCAGCAGTCCCTGGACAGGGCGATCCGAGCAGTACTTC. Residues: CASSPWTGRSEQYF.

The chain has TRBV20-1 and TRBJ2-5, with a weak D call TRBD1 (5 bases). CDR3 length: 13 amino acids. V was trimmed by 2 bases and J by 3 bases, leaving 10 bases between them. CDR1 DFQATT and CDR2 SNEGSKA come from the germline V gene (reference sequence). CDR3 amino acids: CSARSTEKETQYF. CDR3 sequence (DNA): TGCAGTGCTAGATCGACAGAAAAAGAGACCCAGTACTTC.

This clonotype appeared a few times. The chain carries TRBV10-3 and TRBJ1-2, with TRBD1 identical over 8 bases. This CDR3 comprises 14 residues. Germline assignment: CDR1 ENHRY and CDR2 SYGVKD. The V gene end was trimmed by 6 bases and the J gene end by 3 bases; junction bases not matched to a gene: 6. The CDR3 sequence is CAIRLTGEDYGYTF. CDR3 in DNA: TGTGCCATCAGGTTGACAGGGGAGGACTATGGCTACACCTTC.

This clonotype was seen at least ten times. The genes are TRBV10-2 and TRBJ2-1, with 7 bases that match TRBD2. The germline V gene encodes CDR1 WSHSY and CDR2 SAAADI. This CDR3 spans 18 amino acids. The V segment lost 0 bases and the J segment 4 bases; nucleotides outside the gene matches: 12. Here the CDR3 reads CASSESFRGLGMYNEQFF. The CDR3 nucleotides are TGCGCCAGCAGTGAGTCGTTTCGAGGACTAGGAATGTACAATGAGCAGTTCTTC.

Ten or more counts support this clonotype. The rearrangement uses TRBV3-1 and TRBJ2-1, with TRBD2 as a possible D gene (6 bases). V dropped 4 bases and J dropped 6 bases, with 10 bases sitting between them. Germline CDR1 and CDR2: LGHDT and YNNKEL (reference sequence). There are 13 residues in the CDR3. CDR3 residues: CASSPGLTNEQFF. The DNA for the CDR3 is TGTGCCAGCAGCCCGGGACTCACCAATGAGCAGTTCTTC.